Below are 19 T cell receptor beta chains sequenced from a single sample in a study of neurological immune-mediated disorders. TCRdb re-analysed the 5' RACE reads in MiXCR, keeping a single row per CDR3 protein. The repertoire holds tens of thousands of distinct CDR3 sequences, with almost 6% as singletons. The time point: longitudinal time-point 2. Sequencing was carried out using PBMCs. The receptors stem from a woman between 55 and 75 years old with multiple sclerosis.

In its sample, this clonotype was seen a few times. The chain couples TRBV5-5 to TRBJ2-2; D possibly corresponds to TRBD1 (5 bases). Trimming stripped 0 bases from V and 7 bases from J, with 13 bases between. The CDR3 has 15 amino acids. Germline V gene lookup returns CDR1 SGHKS and CDR2 YYEKEE (reference sequence). CDR3 in amino acids: CASSLAGFYGGELFF. CDR3 in DNA: TGTGCCAGCAGCTTGGCAGGGTTCTATGGCGGGGAGCTGTTTTTT. Complete variable domain (other parts from reference TRBV5-5 and TRBJ2-2): DAGVTQSPTHLIKTRGQQVTLRCSPISGHKSVSWYQQVLGQGPQFIFQYYEKEERGRGNFPDRFSARQFPNYSSELNVNALLLGDSALYLCASSLAGFYGGELFFGEGSRLTVL.

As for this clonotype: This may arise from a read error, as a much more abundant clone is one base away. The rearrangement joins TRBV6-5 to TRBJ2-7; 8 bases map to TRBD1. The CDR3 is 15 amino acids. Trimming removed 2 bases from V and 3 bases from J; junction bases left unmatched: 6. CDR1 and CDR2 from the germline V gene are MNHEY and SVGAGI. The DNA for the CDR3 is TGTGCCAGCAGTTACGCGGGACAGGCCTACTACGAGCAGTACTTC. Amino acids: CASSYAGQAYYEQYF.

This clonotype occurred many times. The chain is built from TRBV6-5 and TRBJ2-7, with D perhaps given as TRBD1 or TRBD2 (5 bases each). Germline-derived CDR1 and CDR2 are MNHEY and SVGAGI. Between the trimmed V and J ends, which lost 6 bases and 2 bases, there was a span of 11 bases. This CDR3 comprises 13 residues. The DNA of the CDR3 is TGTGCCAGCAGGGAAAGGGGACCCTACGAGCAGTACTTC. This gives the protein CASRERGPYEQYF.

This clonotype was counted many times. The chain combines TRBV2 with TRBJ2-2; 8 bases line up with TRBD1. V dropped 6 bases and J dropped 0; count of bases not matched to a gene: 6. The CDR3 consists of 16 residues. Germline V gene sequence: CDR1 SNHLY, CDR2 FYNNEI. This CDR3 reads CASRNPGQANTGELFF. CDR3 nucleotide sequence: TGTGCCAGCAGAAACCCGGGACAGGCGAACACCGGGGAGCTGTTTTTT. Complete variable domain (other parts from reference TRBV2 and TRBJ2-2): EPEVTQTPSHQVTQMGQEVILRCVPISNHLYFYWYRQILGQKVEFLVSFYNNEISEKSEIFDDQFSVERPDGSNFTLKIRSTKLEDSAMYFCASRNPGQANTGELFFGEGSRLTVL.

This clonotype showed up many times. The V and J genes are TRBV5-6 and TRBJ2-2; D possibly uses TRBD1 or TRBD2 (6 bases each). Germline V gene lookup returns CDR1 SGHDT and CDR2 YYEEEE. V was pared by 1 base and J by 7 bases, with 14 bases between. The CDR3 has 15 amino acids. The CDR3 loop is CASSLSGAKFGELFF. The CDR3 coding sequence is TGTGCCAGCAGCTTGTCGGGGGCGAAGTTCGGGGAGCTGTTTTTT.

Many counts were recorded for this clonotype. J is TRBJ1-5 and V is TRBV4-2; D is unclear. Germline CDR1 is LGHNA and CDR2 is YNFKEQ. The CDR3 has 15 residues. Trimming shortened V by 0 bases and J by 0 bases, and 6 bases separated the two germline ends. The CDR3 region has the DNA TGTGCCAGCAGCCAAGATCTCGATAGCAATCAGCCCCAGCATTTT. It translates to CASSQDLDSNQPQHF.

This clonotype was observed a handful of times. This may arise from a read error, as a much more abundant clone is one base away. This chain uses TRBV29-1 with TRBJ1-1, with unresolved D. The germline CDR1 and CDR2 sequences are SQVTM and ANQGSEA. The CDR3 runs 14 residues. With 4 bases removed from V and 4 bases from J, the gap between germline ends came to 16 bases. CDR3 loop: CSVATRGRLTEAFF. CDR3 in DNA: TGCAGCGTTGCTACCCGTGGGAGGCTCACTGAAGCTTTCTTT.

This clonotype was observed at least ten times. CDR3 in amino acids: CASSQASGGPGGELFF. The CDR3 nucleotides read TGTGCCAGCAGCCAAGCCAGCGGGGGGCCTGGCGGGGAGCTGTTTTTT. The chain combines TRBV3-1 with TRBJ2-2; TRBD2 matches at 9 bases. Unmatched junction bases numbered 7, after V lost 1 base and J lost 7 bases. The germline V gene has CDR1 LGHDT and CDR2 YNNKEL (reference sequence). The CDR3 covers 16 residues.

This clonotype showed up many times. This sequence joins TRBV20-1 and TRBJ2-7; 13 bases line up with TRBD2. Losses at the gene ends were 5 bases for V and 5 bases for J; bases not matched to a gene: 6. CDR1 and CDR2 (germline): DFQATT, SNEGSKA (reference sequence). The CDR3 runs to 14 residues. In nucleotides, the CDR3 is TGCAGTGCTGGGGGACTAGCGGGGTCCCACGAGCAGTACTTC. It is translated as CSAGGLAGSHEQYF.

This clonotype has ten or more counts. The chain combines TRBV20-1 with TRBJ2-7; D not resolved. Per germline, CDR1 DFQATT and CDR2 SNEGSKA (reference sequence). Trimming took off 0 bases at V and 1 base at J, with 13 bases between the two ends. This CDR3 has 15 amino acids. CDR3 residues: CSARDAGSLSYEQYF. CDR3 sequence (DNA): TGCAGTGCTAGAGATGCAGGTTCCCTATCCTACGAGCAGTACTTC.

In its sample, this clonotype was seen many times. The chain is built from TRBV11-1 and TRBJ2-5; possible D gene TRBD2, 6 bases. The germline CDR1 and CDR2 sequences are SGHAT and FQDESV (reference sequence). V lost 3 bases, J lost 3 bases, and 11 bases lay in between. The CDR3 extends over 14 amino acids. The DNA for the CDR3 is TGTGCCAGCAGCTTGTGGGGGGTAGAAGAGACCCAGTACTTC. This gives the protein CASSLWGVEETQYF.

This clonotype was counted at least ten times. The rearrangement links TRBV3-1 to TRBJ1-2; D is perhaps TRBD1 (5 bases). Germline V CDR1 and CDR2: LGHDT, YNNKEL (reference sequence). The CDR3 runs to 12 residues. V lost 4 bases and J 2 bases, leaving 5 bases between the germline ends. The CDR3 nucleotides are TGTGCCAGCAGCCGGACAAACTATGGCTACACCTTC. Translation gives CASSRTNYGYTF. Full variable domain (missing parts from reference TRBV3-1 and TRBJ1-2): DTAVSQTPKYLVTQMGNDKSIKCEQNLGHDTMYWYKQDSKKFLKIMFSYNNKELIINETVPNRFSPKSPDKAHLNLHINSLELGDSAVYFCASSRTNYGYTFGSGTRLTVV.

This clonotype showed up just a few times. The CDR3 bases are TGTGCCAGCAGTTTATGGGGAAACATTCAGTACTTC. Encoded protein: CASSLWGNIQYF. The chain is built from TRBV12-3 or TRBV12-4 and TRBJ2-4, with D unresolved. V was cut by 2 bases and J by 6 bases, with 5 bases left in between. The CDR3 is 12 amino acids.

This clonotype has ten or more counts. This rearrangement joins TRBV7-9 to TRBJ2-1, with D unresolved. CDR1 and CDR2 (germline): SEHNR, FQNEAQ (reference sequence). This CDR3 is 14 amino acids long. Trimming took off 2 bases at V and 0 bases at J, with 5 bases between the two ends. CDR3 nucleotides: TGTGCCAGCAGCTTAAGGAGCTCCTACAATGAGCAGTTCTTC. Its translation: CASSLRSSYNEQFF. The full variable domain, completed using reference TRBV7-9 and TRBJ2-1, is DTGVSQNPRHKITKRGQNVTFRCDPISEHNRLYWYRQTLGQGPEFLTYFQNEAQLEKSRLLSDRFSAERPKGSFSTLEIQRTEQGDSAMYLCASSLRSSYNEQFFGPGTRLTVL.

About this clonotype itself: The junction does not match germline at one end; this may be a read error. The chain joins TRBV30 to TRBJ2-7, with D maybe TRBD1 (6 bases). The CDR3 runs 15 residues. Per the germline V gene, CDR1 is GTSNPN and CDR2 is SVGIG (reference sequence). This CDR3 is CAWSVPPGTLYGQYF. The CDR3 nucleotides are TGTGCCTGGAGTGTTCCCCCCGGGACACTATACGGGCAGTACTTC.

This chain joins TRBV27 and TRBJ2-1; 9 bases fit TRBD2. With 5 bases clipped from V and 7 bases from J, the junction kept 12 bases outside the gene matches. The CDR3 has 16 amino acids. Germline lookup yields CDR1 MNHEY and CDR2 SMNVEV (reference sequence). The CDR3 sequence is CASSAPRSGGSNEQFF. As DNA, the CDR3 is TGTGCCAGCAGTGCCCCTAGAAGCGGGGGGTCAAATGAGCAGTTCTTC.

This clonotype came up many times. The chain joins TRBV4-1 to TRBJ2-1, with 11 bases fitting TRBD2. Trimming cost V 4 bases and J 0 bases; bases outside gene matches: 8. This CDR3 is built from 18 residues. Germline V CDR1 and CDR2: MGHRA, YSYEKL. The DNA of the CDR3 is TGCGCCAGCAGCCCGACTAGCGGGGAATTAAGCTCCTACAATGAGCAGTTCTTC. Its translation: CASSPTSGELSSYNEQFF.

This clonotype showed up many times. The gene calls are TRBV7-6 and TRBJ1-2, with D perhaps TRBD1 (6 bases). V shed 5 bases and J shed 6 bases, with 19 bases lying between them. Germline CDR1 and CDR2: SGHVS and FNYEAQ. The CDR3 has 15 amino acids. CDR3 bases: TGTGCCAGCAGCCCATACACAGGGAGTTCAAATGGCTACACCTTC. This translates into CASSPYTGSSNGYTF.

This clonotype was seen ten or more times. V is TRBV3-1 and J is TRBJ1-5; D might be TRBD1 (5 bases). Germline V CDR1 and CDR2: LGHDT, YNNKEL (reference sequence). This CDR3 has 16 amino acids. Deletions cut 0 bases from V and 3 bases from J, with 12 bases between. The CDR3 region is CASSQDPGLVNQPQHF. The DNA of the CDR3 is TGTGCCAGCAGCCAAGATCCAGGGTTAGTCAATCAGCCCCAGCATTTT.